This TCR beta chain emerged from a study of glioma-infiltrating T cells after dendritic cell vaccination. Here immunoSEQ multiplex PCR was the method, and the copy in TCRdb shows in-frame clones only, minus some. In the table there are under 100,000 clones, 70% to 80% of which are singletons. From germline, CDR1 is LGHNT and CDR2 FRNRAP. This CDR3 comprises 15 residues. Deletions cut 3 bases from V and 8 bases from J, with 19 bases between. This receptor was obtained from a human donor with glioblastoma. The material was blood, obtained before dendritic cell vaccination. The V call is TRBV12-5, the J call TRBJ1-2; D possibly corresponds to TRBD1 (5 bases). The CDR3: CASGFVGTDYGGYTF. CDR3 bases: TGTGCTAGTGGTTTCGTAGGGACGGACTATGGCGGCTACACCTTC.